The 5 T cell receptor beta chains below come from one sample, sequenced in a study of molecular identifiers for immune sequencing clone quantification. TCRdb called the PCR reads again in MiXCR, with one record for every CDR3 protein. The table has some 650,000 distinct CDR3 sequences, about 20% seen once. Sequenced material: naive CD8+ T cells from blood, with Jurkat cell RNA spiked in. Stated subset: FACS-sorted CD8+CD4-CCR7+CD45RA+ naive T cells. These receptors were collected from a human donor in good health. Some libraries in this study had Jurkat cell RNA spiked in.

Points on this clonotype: A much larger clone differs from this one at a single base, so this may be a read error. This sequence joins TRBV9 and TRBJ2-4; D uncertain. Germline V gene lookup returns CDR1 SGDLS and CDR2 YYNGEE. The CDR3 sequence is 14 residues long. This CDR3 is CASSVGDAKSIQYF. DNA of the CDR3: TGTGCCAGCAGCGTAGGAGATGCCAAAAGCATTCAGTACTTC.

A word on this clonotype: This clone may be a read error of a much larger clone one base away. The chain links TRBV27 to TRBJ2-7, with 9 bases aligning to TRBD1. The CDR3 is 15 amino acids. In germline, CDR1 is MNHEY, CDR2 SMNVEV (reference sequence). CDR3 nucleotides: TGTGCCAGCAGTCTAAGGACAGGGGCGATCTACGAGCGGTACTTC. The encoded protein is CASSLRTGAIYERYF.

In regard to this clonotype: A much more abundant neighbour one base away suggests this may be a read error. V is TRBV19 and J is TRBJ2-5; D is ambiguous. Per the germline V gene, CDR1 is LNHDA and CDR2 is SQIVND (reference sequence). V was clipped by 1 base and J by 7 bases, with 7 bases between them. The CDR3 has 12 amino acids. This chain's CDR3 is CASSIVRRTQYF. The DNA for the CDR3 is TGTGCCAGTAGTATAGTCAGAAGGACCCAGTACTTC.

This clonotype occurred many times. This chain uses TRBV29-1 with TRBJ2-4, with a possible D match to TRBD2 (6 bases). The V end lost 3 bases, the J end lost 9 bases, and 12 bases lay between the germline ends. Germline CDR1 reads SQVTM; CDR2 reads ANQGSEA. CDR3 length: 12 amino acids. The CDR3 nucleotides read TGCAGCGTTGATTCGTACGGGGGCATTCAGTACTTC. This encodes CSVDSYGGIQYF. Variable domain in full (rest from reference TRBV29-1 and TRBJ2-4): SAVISQKPSRDICQRGTSLTIQCQVDSQVTMMFWYRQQPGQSLTLIATANQGSEATYESGFVIDKFPISRPNLTFSTLTVSNMSPEDSSIYLCSVDSYGGIQYFGAGTRLSVL.

This clonotype was found many times. The V gene is TRBV27, the J gene TRBJ2-5; D uncertain. Trimming stripped 3 bases from V and 3 bases from J, with 8 bases between. The CDR3 is 13 residues long. From germline, CDR1 is MNHEY and CDR2 SMNVEV (reference sequence). CDR3 DNA sequence: TGTGCCAGCAGTTTCGTTTCGGAAGAGACCCAGTACTTC. This sequence encodes CASSFVSEETQYF.